The next 15 T cell receptor beta chains were all read from a single sample in a study of T cell repertoires in aging, cancer and after chemotherapy. TCR beta rearrangements were amplified from peripheral blood genomic DNA. TRB rearrangements spanning V, D and J were amplified using mixed TRB-A/B primers. One entry per CDR3 protein results from TCRdb running MiXCR on the multiplex PCR reads. The sample yields about 10,000 distinct CDR3 sequences, about 40% seen once. The sample consisted of blood. These receptor sequences come from a human donor in good health.

V and J are TRBV10-2 and TRBJ1-6, with D unclear. Trimming took off 2 bases at V and 6 bases at J, with 11 bases between the two ends. CDR1 is WSHSY, CDR2 SAAADI, per germline. The CDR3 length is 15 residues. The CDR3 here is CASSEAGKANSPLHF. The CDR3 nucleotides are TGCGCCAGCAGTGAGGCCGGGAAGGCTAATTCACCCCTCCACTTT.

This sequence joins TRBV19 and TRBJ1-4; D not certain. CDR3 length equals 14 residues. Germline V gene data show CDR1 as LNHDA and CDR2 as SQIVND (reference sequence). V lost 2 bases and J lost 4, with 8 bases in between. This chain's CDR3 is CASSIMAFNEKLFF. The CDR3 nucleotides read TGTGCCAGTAGTATAATGGCTTTTAATGAAAAACTGTTTTTT.

The gene calls are TRBV7-3 and TRBJ1-4; D might be TRBD1 (5 bases). Germline CDR1 reads SGHTA; CDR2 reads FQGTGA. There are 15 residues in the CDR3. Trimming cost V 2 bases and J 0 bases, with 7 bases left between them. The CDR3 DNA follows: TGTGCCAGCAGCTTAGAGACAGCAACTAATGAAAAACTGTTTTTT. The encoded protein is CASSLETATNEKLFF.

The gene calls are TRBV20-1 and TRBJ1-5; TRBD1 aligns across 7 bases. The ends lost 5 bases at V and 5 bases at J; junction bases unmatched: 9. Per germline, CDR1 DFQATT and CDR2 SNEGSKA (reference sequence). CDR3 length equals 14 residues. The CDR3 sequence: CSARATGIDQPQHF. Written as DNA, the CDR3 is TGCAGTGCTCGGGCGACAGGGATCGATCAGCCCCAGCATTTT.

The chain links TRBV20-1 to TRBJ2-7, with 9 bases identical to TRBD1. CDR1 and CDR2 from the germline V gene are DFQATT and SNEGSKA (reference sequence). Trimming removed 1 base from V and 6 bases from J; junction bases left unmatched: 4. CDR3 length equals 13 residues. The CDR3 protein is CSARVGTGFEQYF. In DNA form, the CDR3 reads TGCAGTGCTAGAGTAGGGACAGGGTTCGAGCAGTACTTC.

This clonotype was observed a handful of times. V and J are TRBV21-1 and TRBJ1-2; the DNA was not used to check the table's D call, TRBD1. TRBV21-1 is reported as a pseudogene. There are 17 residues in the CDR3. CDR3 region: CASSTRTGPLYWYGYTF. CDR3 sequence (DNA): TGTGCCAGCAGCACCAGGACAGGGCCCCTTTACTGGTATGGCTACACCTTC.

This clonotype has a handful of counts. V gene TRBV20-1 combines with J gene TRBJ2-3, with D possibly being TRBD1 (6 bases). The germline V gene encodes CDR1 DFQATT and CDR2 SNEGSKA (reference sequence). Trimming removed 4 bases from V and 0 bases from J, with 14 bases in between. The CDR3 has 15 amino acids. CDR3 DNA: TGCAGTGCTATCGTAGACACAGGGAGCACAGATACGCAGTATTTT. Protein product: CSAIVDTGSTDTQYF.

This clonotype was counted between two and nine times. This rearrangement joins TRBV18 to TRBJ1-2; 8 bases match TRBD1. The CDR3 runs to 14 residues. The trim removed 1 base at V and 6 bases at J, leaving 4 bases unmatched. CDR1 is KGHSH, CDR2 LQKENI, per germline. In DNA, the CDR3 is TGTGCCAGCTCACCACGAGGACAGGGCGATGGCTACACCTTC. This translates into CASSPRGQGDGYTF.

This clonotype was seen more than once but under ten times. The gene calls are TRBV12-3 or TRBV12-4 and TRBJ1-2; 7 nucleotides agree with TRBD1. V shed 7 bases and J 8 bases; nucleotides not matched to a gene: 10. This CDR3 is 13 amino acids long. The CDR3, as DNA: TGTGCCAGCACCCAGGGGGGGCGGAGGGGCTACACCTTC. It is translated as CASTQGGRRGYTF.

This clonotype has just a few counts. The V and J genes are TRBV6-1 and TRBJ2-3; the D call may be TRBD1 or TRBD2 (5 bases each). Per the germline V gene, CDR1 is MNHNS and CDR2 is SASEGT. The V end was cut by 7 bases, the J end by 1 base, with 9 bases between. The CDR3 has 13 amino acids. CDR3 residues: CASKVGGTDTQYF. The CDR3 coding sequence is TGTGCCAGCAAGGTGGGGGGCACAGATACGCAGTATTTT.

The V gene is TRBV29-1, the J gene TRBJ2-2; 8 bases agree with TRBD2. J was trimmed by 2 bases and V by 5 bases; bases with no gene match: 4. The CDR3 has 14 amino acids. The germline V gene encodes CDR1 SQVTM and CDR2 ANQGSEA. As DNA, the CDR3 is TGCAGCGTTAAGCGGGGGATCAACACCGGGGAGCTGTTTTTT. Protein: CSVKRGINTGELFF.

The chain combines TRBV20-1 with TRBJ1-5; TRBD1 agrees at 8 bases. The CDR3 is made up of 14 amino acids. Trimming took 5 bases from V and 1 from J; bases not matched to a gene: 4. Germline-derived CDR1 and CDR2 are DFQATT and SNEGSKA (reference sequence). The CDR3 nucleotides read TGCAGTGCTCGGGACAGGTTCAGCAATCAGCCCCAGCATTTT. The encoded protein is CSARDRFSNQPQHF.

The chain couples TRBV7-9 to TRBJ1-5; 8 positions match TRBD1. Germline loops: CDR1 SEHNR, CDR2 FQNEAQ (reference sequence). This CDR3 comprises 13 residues. V was clipped by 5 bases and J by 8 bases; unmatched bases: 5. The CDR3 loop is CASSLDRGEPQHF. As DNA, the CDR3 is TGTGCCAGCAGCCTCGACAGGGGAGAGCCCCAGCATTTT.

The chain is built from TRBV7-2 and TRBJ1-5; tentative D call: TRBD1 (6 bases). V was shortened by 5 bases and J by 7 bases, with 12 bases between the two germline ends. Germline V lookup: CDR1 SGHTA, CDR2 FQGNSA. This CDR3 contains 13 residues. CDR3 sequence reads: CASSLTGGQPQHF. DNA of the CDR3: TGTGCCAGCAGCCTTACGGGGGGCCAGCCCCAGCATTTT. The whole variable domain, filled in from reference TRBV7-2 and TRBJ1-5, reads GAGVSQSPSNKVTEKGKDVELRCDPISGHTALYWYRQSLGQGLEFLIYFQGNSAPDKSGLPSDRFSAERTGGSVSTLTIQRTQQEDSAVYLCASSLTGGQPQHFGDGTRLSIL.

The CDR3 region has the DNA TGTGCCAGCAGCTTATGGACTAGCGGTAGCACAGATACGCAGTATTTT. It translates to CASSLWTSGSTDTQYF. The J gene is TRBJ2-3, the V gene TRBV5-5; 10 bases map to TRBD2. The CDR3 sequence is 16 residues long. Germline lookup yields CDR1 SGHKS and CDR2 YYEKEE (reference sequence). The junction had 3 bases not matched to a gene; V was cut back by 2 bases and J by 0 bases.